The clone carrying this T cell receptor (beta chain) was counted at least ten times. Its antigen is not known. This sample is part of a study of T-cell reconstitution after alpha-beta-depleted transplantation in children. The CDR3 is 13 residues long. Germline CDR1 reads SGHRS; CDR2 reads YFSETQ. V lost 1 base and J lost 6, with 11 bases in between. A TCRbeta library incorporating unique molecular identifiers was prepared. From the PCR reads, TCRdb called clonotypes with MiXCR, one entry per CDR3 protein. This table has a few hundred thousand distinct CDR3 sequences, 10% to 15% appearing once. Study-level findings and limits: Alpha-beta T cells about two months after transplant reportedly derived from several hundred expanded graft clones. From newly produced T cells came most of the T-cell counts and diversity one year after transplant.

The rearrangement links TRBV5-1 to TRBJ2-7; D is unresolved. The sequencing used PBMCs, mostly from graft donor cells, collected 360 days after TCRalphabeta/CD19-depleted stem cell transplant. This sequence originates from a male patient younger than 18 who had a stem cell transplant for acute myeloid leukemia, so the T cells may come from the graft donor. Written as DNA, the CDR3 is TGCGCCAGCAGCTTGCAGCAAACCGGCGAGCAGTACTTC. Its translation: CASSLQQTGEQYF.